These 32 T cell receptor beta chains originate from one sample sequenced in a study of T cells in Graves' hyperthyroidism and ophthalmopathy. Amplified TCR beta CDR3 regions derived from RNA transcripts. First-round RT-PCR of the TCR CDR3 relied on the HTBI primer set. TCRdb reprocessed the multiplex PCR reads via MiXCR and lists one record per CDR3 protein. The sample holds a few hundred thousand distinct CDR3 sequences, approximately 49% seen once. The sequencing input was peripheral blood or thyroid tissue (not recorded which). These receptors originate from an adult woman with Graves' disease, either hyperthyroidism or ophthalmopathy (not recorded which).

V and J are TRBV14 and TRBJ2-1; 11 bases fit TRBD2. With V trimmed by 4 bases and J by 3 bases, 5 bases remained unmatched. CDR3 length equals 16 residues. The V gene's germline CDR1 is SGHDN and CDR2 FVKESK. The CDR3 here is CASSPTSGRVYNEQFF. CDR3 nucleotides: TGTGCCAGCAGCCCTACTAGCGGGAGAGTCTACAATGAGCAGTTCTTC. Full variable domain (remainder filled in from reference TRBV14 and TRBJ2-1): EAGVTQFPSHSVIEKGQTVTLRCDPISGHDNLYWYRRVMGKEIKFLLHFVKESKQDESGMPNNRFLAERTGGTYSTLKVQPAELEDSGVYFCASSPTSGRVYNEQFFGPGTRLTVL.

The rearrangement joins TRBV9 to TRBJ1-3; a possible D gene is TRBD1 (5 bases). Germline V CDR1 and CDR2: SGDLS, YYNGEE. The CDR3 loop spans 15 amino acids. V gave up 3 bases and J gave up 4 bases, with 14 bases separating them. Written as DNA, the CDR3 is TGTGCCAGCAGCGCCTCGACACAGGCGGGAAACACCATATATTTT. Translation gives CASSASTQAGNTIYF.

This clonotype was picked up many times. This sequence joins TRBV15 and TRBJ2-7, with TRBD2 matching 7 bases. CDR1 LNHNV and CDR2 YYDKDF come from the germline V gene (reference sequence). V shed 0 bases and J 6 bases; nucleotides not matched to a gene: 5. This CDR3 comprises 14 residues. CDR3 in amino acids: CATSRDRWGGEQYF. The CDR3 nucleotides read TGTGCCACCAGCAGAGATAGGTGGGGGGGCGAGCAGTACTTC. The full variable domain, with the rest looked up from reference TRBV15 and TRBJ2-7, is DAMVIQNPRYQVTQFGKPVTLSCSQTLNHNVMYWYQQKSSQAPKLLFHYYDKDFNNEADTPDNFQSRRPNTSFCFLDIRSPGLGDTAMYLCATSRDRWGGEQYFGPGTRLTVT.

CDR3 sequence reads: CATSSPQGASNQPQHF. The CDR3 DNA reads TGTGCCACCAGCAGCCCTCAGGGGGCGAGCAATCAGCCCCAGCATTTT. The J gene is TRBJ1-5, the V gene TRBV15; TRBD1 agrees at 8 bases. The V and J ends lost 3 bases and 1 base, in that order; junction bases with no gene match: 5. Germline V gene lookup returns CDR1 LNHNV and CDR2 YYDKDF (reference sequence). This CDR3 contains 16 residues.

In this sample, this clonotype turned up many times. This chain uses TRBV6-4 with TRBJ1-5; D unclear. Germline CDR1 MRHNA, CDR2 SNTAGT. Trimming took off 2 bases at V and 0 bases at J, with 11 bases between the two ends. CDR3 length: 16 residues. Here the CDR3 reads CASSDERRYSNQPQHF. The CDR3 DNA sequence: TGTGCCAGCAGTGACGAGAGGAGATATAGCAATCAGCCCCAGCATTTT.

V is TRBV2 and J is TRBJ2-5; possibly TRBD2 for D (6 bases). Germline V gene sequence: CDR1 SNHLY, CDR2 FYNNEI. V lost 6 bases and J 3 bases, leaving 11 bases between the germline ends. This CDR3 spans 13 amino acids. CDR3 protein: CASSASGEETQYF. The CDR3, as DNA: TGTGCCAGCAGCGCGTCGGGGGAAGAGACCCAGTACTTC.

This clonotype was observed a single time. The V and J genes are TRBV7-8 and TRBJ2-1; D tentatively reads TRBD1 or TRBD2 (6 bases each). From germline, CDR1 is SGHVS and CDR2 FQNEAQ. CDR3 length: 13 residues. V lost 5 bases, J lost 12 bases, and 17 bases lay in between. Written as DNA, the CDR3 is TGTGCCAGCAGCCGTAGTGGGGGCGGGGTGCAGTTCTTC. It yields the protein CASSRSGGGVQFF.

This chain links TRBV5-1 with TRBJ2-7; no clear D. Germline V gene data show CDR1 as SGHRS and CDR2 as YFSETQ. The CDR3 sequence is 14 residues long. The germline V and J ends were trimmed by 1 base and 3 bases, with 11 bases remaining between them. CDR3 loop: CASSLSSLNYEQYF. CDR3 DNA sequence: TGCGCCAGCAGCTTGAGTAGCCTAAACTACGAGCAGTACTTC. Full variable domain (remainder filled in from reference TRBV5-1 and TRBJ2-7): KAGVTQTPRYLIKTRGQQVTLSCSPISGHRSVSWYQQTPGQGLQFLFEYFSETQRNKGNFPGRFSGRQFSNSRSEMNVSTLELGDSALYLCASSLSSLNYEQYFGPGTRLTVT.

The J gene is TRBJ1-5, the V gene TRBV20-1; D is undetermined. Germline V gives CDR1 DFQATT, CDR2 SNEGSKA (reference sequence). CDR3 length: 17 amino acids. Trimming left V 3 bases short and J 0 bases short, with 18 bases between. The CDR3 sequence: CSASPHAGSYSNQPQHF. CDR3 DNA: TGCAGTGCTAGTCCTCATGCGGGCAGTTATAGCAATCAGCCCCAGCATTTT.

This clonotype was found many times. The J gene is TRBJ2-7, the V gene TRBV7-9; TRBD2 aligns across 7 bases. This CDR3 is 14 amino acids long. The trim removed 2 bases at V and 1 base at J, leaving 2 bases unmatched. The germline V gene has CDR1 SEHNR and CDR2 FQNEAQ (reference sequence). The CDR3 DNA reads TGTGCCAGCAGCTTAAGCGGGACTTCCTACGAGCAGTACTTC. Amino acid sequence: CASSLSGTSYEQYF.

Comment on this clonotype: The junction and the germline gene differ at one end; a read error may be behind it. The rearrangement uses TRBV27 and TRBJ1-1; D uncertain. Germline lookup yields CDR1 MNHEY and CDR2 SMNVEV (reference sequence). This CDR3 comprises 16 residues. The CDR3 reads CASNLLAGTKNTEAFF. CDR3 sequence (DNA): TGTGCCAGCAATTTATTGGCAGGAACCAAGAACACTGAAGCTTTCTTT.

This clonotype was observed at least ten times. V usage is TRBV7-3 and J usage is TRBJ2-7; TRBD1 is a possible D gene (8 bases). Trimming pared 3 bases from V and 4 bases from J, leaving 16 bases between. From germline, CDR1 is SGHTA and CDR2 FQGTGA. This CDR3 region has 15 residues. CDR3 sequence (DNA): TGTGCCAGCAGCTTCAACGGACAGGGAGGGTACGAGCAGTACTTC. The encoded protein is CASSFNGQGGYEQYF.

This chain links TRBV4-2 with TRBJ1-5; D gene uncertain. The CDR3 consists of 16 residues. From germline, CDR1 is LGHNA and CDR2 YNFKEQ. V lost 5 bases to trimming and J lost 2 bases, with 16 bases between them. This CDR3 is CASSKAGSGGNQPQHF. In nucleotides, the CDR3 is TGTGCCAGCAGCAAAGCTGGGTCTGGTGGCAATCAGCCCCAGCATTTT.

The rearrangement links TRBV7-6 to TRBJ1-1; D gene unclear. CDR3 length: 15 amino acids. From germline, CDR1 is SGHVS and CDR2 FNYEAQ. Trimming removed 5 bases from V and 0 bases from J, with 13 bases in between. CDR3 nucleotide sequence: TGTGCCAGCAGCCCCCCGGACTCCCTGAACACTGAAGCTTTCTTT. Translating gives CASSPPDSLNTEAFF.

This clonotype was observed a handful of times. V usage is TRBV29-1 and J usage is TRBJ2-5, with D tentatively TRBD2 (5 bases). CDR1 SQVTM and CDR2 ANQGSEA come from the germline V gene. V lost 6 bases and J lost 1, with 15 bases in between. This CDR3 has 14 residues. Written as DNA, the CDR3 is TGCAGCGTCAGCGGTGTCCCCGCCCAAGAGACCCAGTACTTC. As protein: CSVSGVPAQETQYF. Combining the CDR3 with reference TRBV29-1 and TRBJ2-5 gives the whole variable domain SAVISQKPSRDICQRGTSLTIQCQVDSQVTMMFWYRQQPGQSLTLIATANQGSEATYESGFVIDKFPISRPNLTFSTLTVSNMSPEDSSIYLCSVSGVPAQETQYFGPGTRLLVL.

This rearrangement joins TRBV7-9 to TRBJ1-6; 7 bases fit TRBD1. V lost 3 bases, J lost 8 bases, and 4 bases stayed unmatched. The CDR3 consists of 14 residues. From germline, CDR1 is SEHNR and CDR2 FQNEAQ (reference sequence). In nucleotides, the CDR3 is TGTGCCAGCAGCTTCCGGGACAGTTATTCACCCCTCCACTTT. It is translated as CASSFRDSYSPLHF.

This clonotype was recorded many times. The chain has TRBV20-1 and TRBJ2-5; TRBD2 matches at 14 bases. Germline lookup yields CDR1 DFQATT and CDR2 SNEGSKA (reference sequence). The trim removed 0 bases at V and 5 bases at J, leaving 5 bases unmatched. This CDR3 spans 16 amino acids. The CDR3 reads CSARDGLAGGGETQYF. For the CDR3, the DNA is TGCAGTGCTAGAGATGGACTAGCGGGAGGTGGGGAGACCCAGTACTTC.

The rearrangement links TRBV24-1 to TRBJ2-3, with D tentatively TRBD2 (6 bases). Germline V CDR1 and CDR2: KGHDR, SFDVKD. Trimming cost V 3 bases and J 6 bases, with 15 bases left between them. This CDR3 is built from 15 residues. This CDR3 reads CATSDTGGSGDTQYF. The CDR3 bases are TGTGCCACCAGTGATACTGGGGGGAGCGGTGATACGCAGTATTTT.

The V and J genes are TRBV4-1 and TRBJ2-5; D ambiguous. The germline V gene encodes CDR1 MGHRA and CDR2 YSYEKL. This CDR3 has 12 amino acids. Trimming took 3 bases from V and 0 from J, leaving 2 bases between them. CDR3 sequence (DNA): TGCGCCAGCAGCCACAACCAAGAGACCCAGTACTTC. Protein product: CASSHNQETQYF.

This clonotype has a count of ten or more. V usage is TRBV25-1 and J usage is TRBJ1-5, with D possibly being TRBD1 (6 bases). CDR1 is MGHDK and CDR2 is SYGVNS in the germline V gene. This CDR3 contains 13 residues. Trimming left V 4 bases short and J 6 bases short, with 10 bases between. CDR3 residues: CASSGGTSQPQHF. In DNA, the CDR3 is TGTGCCAGCAGTGGGGGGACATCTCAGCCCCAGCATTTT.

At least ten counts were recorded for this clonotype. The rearrangement joins TRBV29-1 to TRBJ1-2; D uncertain. V dropped 7 bases and J dropped 4 bases, with 13 bases sitting between them. This CDR3 is 12 amino acids long. Germline CDR1 reads SQVTM; CDR2 reads ANQGSEA. The CDR3, as DNA: TGCAGCGGTCTAGGGAACTCCTATGGCTACACCTTC. Residues: CSGLGNSYGYTF.

This chain connects TRBV10-2 to TRBJ2-7, with a possible D match to TRBD1 (6 bases). The ends were cut back, 6 bases at V and 2 bases at J, with 14 bases in the middle. CDR3 size: 14 residues. Germline loops: CDR1 WSHSY, CDR2 SAAADI. The CDR3 region has the DNA TGCGCCAGCAGCCAAGAAGAGGGGGCCTACGAGCAGTACTTC. Its translation: CASSQEEGAYEQYF.

V gene TRBV27 combines with J gene TRBJ2-7; D might be TRBD2 (5 bases). The CDR3 extends over 15 amino acids. Germline CDR1 reads MNHEY; CDR2 reads SMNVEV (reference sequence). Trimming removed 2 bases at V and 3 bases at J, with 14 bases between. Here the CDR3 DNA reads TGTGCCAGCAGTTTAGGAGGTCGGCCCAACTACGAGCAGTACTTC. It yields the protein CASSLGGRPNYEQYF.

The chain couples TRBV7-2 to TRBJ1-6; TRBD1 matches 10 bases. Germline loops: CDR1 SGHTA, CDR2 FQGNSA. CDR3 length equals 17 residues. Trimming at V came to 4 bases and at J to 9 bases, leaving 12 bases not matched to a gene. The CDR3 nucleotides are TGTGCCAGCAGCTCGACTGGGACAGGGGTTGGAGGTTCACCCCTCCACTTT. This sequence encodes CASSSTGTGVGGSPLHF. Drawing the rest from reference TRBV7-2 and TRBJ1-6, the complete variable domain is GAGVSQSPSNKVTEKGKDVELRCDPISGHTALYWYRQSLGQGLEFLIYFQGNSAPDKSGLPSDRFSAERTGGSVSTLTIQRTQQEDSAVYLCASSSTGTGVGGSPLHFGNGTRLTVT.

This sequence joins TRBV6-5 and TRBJ1-4, with D tentatively TRBD1 (6 bases). Trimming shortened V by 4 bases and J by 6 bases, and 12 bases separated the two germline ends. Germline CDR1 and CDR2: MNHEY and SVGAGI. The CDR3 extends over 14 amino acids. The CDR3 bases are TGTGCCAGCAGTTTTACAGGGAGGGATGAAAAACTGTTTTTT. It yields the protein CASSFTGRDEKLFF.

The chain combines TRBV7-8 with TRBJ1-6, with D tentatively TRBD1 (5 bases). The V end was cut by 1 base, the J end by 6 bases, with 16 bases between. This CDR3 comprises 17 residues. Germline lookup yields CDR1 SGHVS and CDR2 FQNEAQ. This CDR3 reads CASSLGQGGGGNSPLHF. The CDR3 DNA sequence: TGTGCCAGCAGCTTAGGCCAGGGTGGGGGAGGTAATTCACCCCTCCACTTT.

The chain recombines TRBV10-1 with TRBJ2-3; TRBD2 might be the D (5 bases). Germline V lookup: CDR1 WNHNN, CDR2 SYGVQD (reference sequence). V was shortened by 6 bases and J by 2 bases, with 9 bases between the two germline ends. This CDR3 region has 13 residues. CDR3 sequence (DNA): TGCGCCAGCAGCCGGGATCTCACAGATACGCAGTATTTT. Residues: CASSRDLTDTQYF.

This clonotype was detected only once. The CDR3 loop reads CSVGVGGTNEKLFF. The CDR3 nucleotides are TGCAGCGTGGGGGTAGGGGGCACTAATGAAAAACTGTTTTTT. The V gene is TRBV29-1, the J gene TRBJ1-4; 7 bases line up with TRBD1. The CDR3 covers 14 residues. After removal of 6 bases from V and 2 bases from J, the junction contained 6 bases not matched to a gene. Per the germline V gene, CDR1 is SQVTM and CDR2 is ANQGSEA.

This clonotype came up a few times. The chain combines TRBV12-3 or TRBV12-4 with TRBJ1-1; 9 bases match TRBD1. CDR3 length: 12 amino acids. Losses at the gene ends were 4 bases for V and 11 bases for J; bases not matched to a gene: 5. The CDR3 loop reads CASSWDRAMAFF. The CDR3, as DNA: TGTGCCAGCAGTTGGGACAGGGCTATGGCTTTCTTT.

This clonotype has just one count. The V call is TRBV24-1, the J call TRBJ2-7; D is ambiguous. Trimming stripped 2 bases from V and 3 bases from J, with 7 bases between. The CDR3 runs 13 residues. Germline V gene sequence: CDR1 KGHDR, CDR2 SFDVKD. CDR3 sequence reads: CATSDSALYEQYF. The CDR3 DNA sequence: TGTGCCACCAGTGATTCAGCTCTCTACGAGCAGTACTTC.

The chain employs TRBV6-1 and TRBJ2-3; D perhaps matches TRBD2 (5 bases). Trimming removed 5 bases from V and 0 bases from J, with 9 bases in between. This CDR3 is 14 amino acids long. Germline CDR1 and CDR2: MNHNS and SASEGT. DNA for the CDR3: TGTGCCAGCAGTAGCGGCTCTAGCACAGATACGCAGTATTTT. Translation gives CASSSGSSTDTQYF.

This clonotype was seen ten or more times. V usage is TRBV5-8 and J usage is TRBJ1-1; D not resolved. The V and J ends lost 9 bases and 0 bases respectively, with 12 bases between them. This CDR3 region has 13 residues. The germline V gene has CDR1 SGHTS and CDR2 YDEGEE. The CDR3 sequence is CATRVSMNTEAFF. The CDR3 bases are TGTGCCACCCGGGTATCCATGAACACTGAAGCTTTCTTT.